The T cell receptor beta chain described here comes from a study of shared clonotypes between healthy human individuals (dated by TCRdb to the early 2020s). About the full investigation: The cohort included a few men and a couple of women between 18 and 49 years of age. For each donor, CD4 naive and CD4 memory were each given three plates, CD8 naive was given two plates, and CD8 memory was given one plate. To estimate repertoire size and how much clonotypes are shared between individuals, the study performed deep sequencing of blood TCR repertoires from a handful of healthy adults. To increase sequencing depth and limit assay-specific biases, TCR repertoire library preparation and sequencing were carried out by different laboratories using diverse techniques. Leukapheresis yielded between about 0.9 and 9.5 billion PBMCs per donor. Results and caveats for the whole study, not just this receptor: Rarefaction of sorted-subset datasets indicated incomplete sequencing despite the large sequencing depth. Naive subsets generally had larger estimated clonotype richness than memory subsets. Pairwise subsampling led to the expectation that sequencing depth would affect the degree of clonotype sharing among donors. Because the study included only a small number of donors, the genetic and exposure-history diversity represented was limited. Sampling was restricted to blood, and TCR repertoires in tissue are likely to differ from TCR repertoires in blood. Clonotypes shared by all four sorted-subset donors showed higher generation probabilities than non-shared clonotypes. About 4.5% of naive CD4, 3% to 4% of naive CD8, roughly 2.5% of memory CD4, and 0.4% of memory CD8 clonotypes were shared across several donors.

For this clone: No cognate antigen has been identified for it. No base quality values were provided; no much bigger clone lies one nucleotide off.

For the CD8 naive samples, CD45RO-negative cells were positively selected for CCR7, yielding a CD45RA+CCR7+ population from which TemRA cells were excluded. Donors were healthy HIV-negative adults with no recently reported acute infections or vaccinations. Every donor was a Caucasian adult living in Nashville, Tennessee, USA. After blood collection by leukapheresis, PBMCs were isolated using Ficoll-Histopaque density gradient centrifugation and then cryopreserved in the vapor phase of liquid nitrogen. Purity and quantity of every magnetically sorted T cell population were checked by analytical flow cytometry. Each sorted fraction had its genomic DNA isolated and then quantified by UV absorbance on a Nanodrop 2000c. In the germline V gene, CDR1 corresponds to MGHRA and CDR2 to YSYEKL. From cysteine to phenylalanine, the CDR3 is 14 amino acids long. This entry keeps only the CDR3 DNA: 42 bases, framed from base 1. The V and J ends are trimmed by 5 bases and 4 bases, leaving 11 bases between them.

TCR CDR3 regions were amplified from genomic DNA by multiplex PCR using the deep immunoSEQ assay. For each cell subset, the extracted genomic DNA was distributed evenly across all wells of several immunoSEQ 96-well plates, and each plate served as one replicate. For sorted subsets, approximately 200 ng of genomic DNA, equivalent to around 30,000 T cell genomes, went into each replicate PCR. Purified libraries were quantified with a Qubit 3.0 fluorometer, sized on a Bioanalyzer 2100, and re-quantified with the KAPA Library Quantification kit. Each immunoSEQ 96-well plate was sequenced on its own single-read 150-cycle Illumina NextSeq 550 flow cell. The authors processed their data as follows. The immunoSEQ output contained only junctional sequences without quality scores, so filtering could not match that applied to full-length reads. Sequences were annotated with PyIR, a Python wrapper for IgBLAST v1.9, using IMGT germline references to assign V/J genes and CDR3. Reads were filtered out if the reads had weak V/J assignments (E-value above 1e-6), no CDR3, stop codons, out-of-frame junctions, or ambiguous translated residues. A V3J clonotype was defined by an identical inferred V gene, J gene, and CDR3 amino acid sequence. Percentage overlap between repertoires was calculated by dividing the number of shared unique clonotypes by the size of the smaller repertoire. RTK rarefaction, the Chao1 estimator, and Recon v2.1 estimates of unobserved clonotypes were used to assess repertoire richness. OLGA was used to compute generation probabilities for all TCRbeta clonotypes that the gDNA method yielded from a handful of donors. The table was pulled from immuneACCESS by TCRdb, which kept in-frame rearrangements only. Such tables lose some clones; where checked, under half of the loss comes from unresolved V genes, and the rest has no known cause. V and J calls and clone size are those listed in that table; D and trimming were worked out from the DNA. Recorded for this sample are roughly 590,000 clones; around 95% of them occurred a single time. The top ten constitute around 0.11% of the sample.

This sequence uses TRBV4-1 and TRBJ1-4; no D gene can be assigned with confidence. The clonotype originates from a woman under 40 in good health. Sequenced material: naive CD8+ T cells sorted from blood. The meaning of the sample's cell subset or site label: CD45RA+CCR7+. The base sequence is TGCGCCAGCAGCTACCGGTCCTTTAATGAAAAACTGTTTTTT. This yields the protein CASSYRSFNEKLFF.